The clone carrying this T cell receptor beta chain was seen once. Per germline, CDR1 MNHEY and CDR2 SMNVEV (reference sequence). This CDR3 comprises 15 residues. The junction had 10 bases not matched to a gene; V was cut back by 4 bases and J by 5 bases. Study processing details: Reference gene primer amplification yielded estimated nucleated cell counts. The method was immunoSEQ multiplex PCR; TCRdb's version includes in-frame clones alone and lacks a portion of them. Clonal size and the V and J genes are those of that table, whereas D and trimming came from the DNA. The sample includes 300,000 to 350,000 clones, 90% of them seen just once. The Seattle patients, enrolled during active infection, were followed longitudinally. This sample is part of a study of blood T cell repertoires in COVID-19. Overall study: Spain, Italy and the United States supplied samples that represented acute and convalescent COVID-19. Nucleic acid was either cDNA or gDNA, and it came from T cells, B-cell-depleted T cells, or PBMCs.

This chain joins TRBV27 and TRBJ1-1, with 7 bases matching TRBD1. The source is a woman aged 40 to 49 with COVID-19, enrolled during active disease. The sequencing input was peripheral blood. CDR3 protein: CASSSQGSRKTEAFF. CDR3 bases: TGTGCCAGCAGTTCACAGGGGAGTAGGAAGACTGAAGCTTTCTTT.